This T cell receptor (beta chain) came from a study of shared clonotypes between healthy human individuals. Broader study findings: Represented diversity, genetic and exposure-history alike, was limited by few donors. A reduction in generation probabilities was seen for non-shared clonotypes relative to those shared by all four donors. The sole specimen, blood, was sampled, and tissue repertoires likely differ.

Concerning this clone itself: The target antigen is unknown.

The protocol was immunoSEQ multiplex PCR, while the TCRdb copy is restricted to in-frame clones and leaves out a portion. Of nearly 2 million clones in the sample, around 96% are singletons; the top ten hold 1.2%. The naive CD8 population came from CD45RO-negative cells selected for CCR7, without terminally differentiated effector memory CD45RA+ cells. The specimen sequenced was naive CD8+ T cells sorted from blood. This TCR was sampled from a man in his late teens or twenties in good health.

Written as DNA, the CDR3 is TGTGCCAGCAGCCCGGGGACTAGCGGGGGCACCTACGAGCAGTACTTC. Its protein is CASSPGTSGGTYEQYF. This chain links TRBV5-6 with TRBJ2-7; 14 nucleotides agree with TRBD2. CDR1 and CDR2 (germline): SGHDT, YYEEEE. This CDR3 comprises 16 residues. Trimming at V came to 4 bases and at J to 2 bases, leaving 5 bases not matched to a gene.